What follows are 11 T cell receptor beta chains derived from one specimen sequenced in a study of shared clonotypes between healthy human individuals. Repertoires were generated with immunoSEQ multiplex PCR, while TCRdb's copy carries only in-frame clones and drops some. The top ten clones hold about 0.37% of a sample with more than 2,000,000 clones, just over 90% of them seen once. The sequenced sample was naive CD4+ T cells from PBMCs. As to subset: CD45RA+ positively selected. The receptors derive from a young man in good health. Some clones in this sample may be carry-over from other donors' samples.

The CDR3: CASSSLTGGGGAFF. In nucleotides, the CDR3 is TGTGCCAGCAGTTCACTGACAGGGGGCGGTGGGGCTTTCTTT. The chain joins TRBV2 to TRBJ1-1; 10 bases fit TRBD1. Germline CDR1 reads SNHLY; CDR2 reads FYNNEI. This CDR3 comprises 14 residues. V dropped 5 bases and J dropped 11; count of bases not matched to a gene: 11.

V is TRBV10-2 and J is TRBJ2-1; 10 nucleotides line up with TRBD1. Germline assignment: CDR1 WSHSY and CDR2 SAAADI. The ends lost 6 bases at V and 3 bases at J; junction bases unmatched: 8. This CDR3 has 16 amino acids. CDR3 loop: CASRYRGTGDYNEQFF. The CDR3 bases are TGCGCCAGCAGGTATCGGGGGACAGGGGACTACAATGAGCAGTTCTTC.

This chain joins TRBV28 and TRBJ2-7; no definite D call. Trimming took off 5 bases at V and 4 bases at J, with 18 bases between the two ends. Germline V gene lookup returns CDR1 MDHEN and CDR2 SYDVKM. The CDR3 extends over 15 amino acids. The CDR3 bases are TGTGCCAGCAGTCCCCCCGGCGGTAGGCTATACGAGCAGTACTTC. The encoded protein is CASSPPGGRLYEQYF.

This chain connects TRBV9 to TRBJ2-3; TRBD2 aligns across 9 bases. Germline assignment: CDR1 SGDLS and CDR2 YYNGEE. The CDR3 is made up of 14 amino acids. The V gene end was trimmed by 6 bases and the J gene end by 1 base; junction bases not matched to a gene: 3. The CDR3 here is CASNSGGRTDTQYF. CDR3 nucleotides: TGTGCCAGCAATAGCGGGGGACGCACAGATACGCAGTATTTT.

The genes are TRBV6-5 and TRBJ1-4; no clear D gene. Germline V gene sequence: CDR1 MNHEY, CDR2 SVGAGI. Trimming took off 6 bases at V and 0 bases at J, with 8 bases between the two ends. The CDR3 extends over 14 amino acids. The CDR3 bases are TGTGCCAGCAGAGCACCCGCAACTAATGAAAAACTGTTTTTT. Translated, it gives CASRAPATNEKLFF.

The V call is TRBV6-1, the J call TRBJ1-2, with TRBD1 matching over 7 bases. V was pared by 3 bases and J by 6 bases, with 4 bases of the junction left unmatched. Germline V lookup: CDR1 MNHNS, CDR2 SASEGT. CDR3 length: 13 amino acids. The CDR3 spells CASSDGTGDGYTF. CDR3 coding DNA: TGTGCCAGCAGTGATGGCACAGGGGATGGCTACACCTTC.

The rearrangement joins TRBV5-6 to TRBJ2-1; no firm D call. Trimming pared 0 bases from V and 0 bases from J, leaving 7 bases between. In germline, CDR1 is SGHDT, CDR2 YYEEEE. This CDR3 spans 15 amino acids. CDR3 protein: CASSLGATSYNEQFF. CDR3 bases: TGTGCCAGCAGCTTGGGGGCGACCTCCTACAATGAGCAGTTCTTC.

This chain joins TRBV21-1 and TRBJ2-5; the D call TRBD1 from the table was never checked on the DNA. TRBV21-1 is a known pseudogene. The CDR3 covers 15 residues. This chain's CDR3 is CASSKEGFHIKTQYF. DNA for the CDR3: TGTGCCAGCAGCAAAGAGGGGTTCCATATCAAGACCCAGTACTTC.

J is TRBJ2-4 and V is TRBV7-2; D not resolved. Germline-derived CDR1 and CDR2 are SGHTA and FQGNSA. The V end was cut by 1 base, the J end by 9 bases, with 10 bases between. The CDR3 length is 13 residues. CDR3 sequence reads: CASSLDLSSIQYF. As DNA, the CDR3 is TGTGCCAGCAGCTTAGATCTATCCAGCATTCAGTACTTC.

This chain joins TRBV6-5 and TRBJ1-2; D is undetermined. This CDR3 is 13 amino acids long. Germline V CDR1 and CDR2: MNHEY, SVGAGI. With 0 bases removed from V and 8 bases from J, the gap between germline ends came to 10 bases. The CDR3 is CASSYSPDRGYTF. CDR3 coding DNA: TGTGCCAGCAGTTACTCCCCAGACCGCGGCTACACCTTC.

The genes are TRBV5-1 and TRBJ2-1; D may be TRBD1 or TRBD2 (5 bases each). The CDR3 has 13 amino acids. V lost 0 bases, J lost 10 bases, and 11 bases lay in between. Germline V gene lookup returns CDR1 SGHRS and CDR2 YFSETQ. The CDR3: CASSLVGDGEQFF. The DNA for the CDR3 is TGCGCCAGCAGCTTGGTTGGGGACGGGGAGCAGTTCTTC. Full variable domain (remainder filled in from reference TRBV5-1 and TRBJ2-1): KAGVTQTPRYLIKTRGQQVTLSCSPISGHRSVSWYQQTPGQGLQFLFEYFSETQRNKGNFPGRFSGRQFSNSRSEMNVSTLELGDSALYLCASSLVGDGEQFFGPGTRLTVL.